The next 20 T cell receptor beta chains were all read from a single sample in a study of T cell changes during pregnancy in multiple sclerosis. Some clones are missing from TCRdb's copy, which holds only in-frame ones; the method was immunoSEQ multiplex PCR. There are approximately 14,000 clones in the sample; approximately 95% occur only once, and approximately 3% lies in the top ten. Material: peripheral blood, obtained in the second trimester of pregnancy. These receptors were collected from a female donor in good health, enrolled as a control in a pregnancy study.

The genes are TRBV27 and TRBJ2-1, with TRBD2 as a possible D gene (5 bases). V lost 6 bases to trimming and J lost 7 bases, with 13 bases between them. This CDR3 has 13 residues. CDR1 and CDR2 (germline): MNHEY, SMNVEV (reference sequence). Here the CDR3 DNA reads TGTGCCAGCAGCCCCCGGACGGGGAATGAGCAGTTCTTC. Protein product: CASSPRTGNEQFF.

V and J are TRBV19 and TRBJ2-3; 13 positions match TRBD2. With V trimmed by 4 bases and J by 2 bases, 3 bases remained unmatched. From germline, CDR1 is LNHDA and CDR2 SQIVND (reference sequence). The CDR3 length is 16 residues. The CDR3 nucleotides are TGTGCCAGTAGTAAAACTAGCGGGGGGGACACAGATACGCAGTATTTT. It yields the protein CASSKTSGGDTDTQYF.

The chain couples TRBV15 to TRBJ2-3; 14 bases match TRBD2. Germline values: CDR1 LNHNV, CDR2 YYDKDF (reference sequence). The CDR3 length is 16 residues. V trimming: 5 bases; J trimming: 5 bases; junction bases outside the gene matches: 6. The CDR3: CATSSGTSGSIDTQYF. The CDR3 bases are TGTGCCACCAGCTCTGGGACTAGCGGGAGTATAGATACGCAGTATTTT.

This chain uses TRBV2 with TRBJ1-4; possibly TRBD1 for D (5 bases). Trimming removed 7 bases from V and 5 bases from J, with 20 bases in between. This CDR3 comprises 16 residues. Germline CDR1 reads SNHLY; CDR2 reads FYNNEI. CDR3: CASTKLPGRGNEKLFF. DNA for the CDR3: TGTGCCAGCACGAAACTGCCAGGGCGGGGGAATGAAAAACTGTTTTTT.

The chain employs TRBV6-5 and TRBJ2-7; 9 bases are shared with TRBD1. Germline CDR1 is MNHEY and CDR2 is SVGAGI. Germline trimming cut 4 bases from V and 2 bases from J; bases unmatched to any gene: 6. The CDR3 covers 15 residues. CDR3: CASSSTGGFAYEQYF. DNA of the CDR3: TGTGCCAGCAGTTCCACAGGGGGCTTCGCCTACGAGCAGTACTTC.

This clone occurred a few times. The J gene is TRBJ2-7, the V gene TRBV6-6; maybe TRBD1 (5 bases). Germline V lookup: CDR1 MNHNY, CDR2 SVGAGI (reference sequence). Trimming cost V 4 bases and J 4 bases, with 11 bases left between them. The CDR3 runs 13 residues. The chain's CDR3 is CASSSRKGYEQYF. The CDR3 DNA reads TGTGCCAGCAGTTCCAGGAAGGGGTACGAGCAGTACTTC.

This clone is a singleton in its sample. The chain joins TRBV18 to TRBJ1-3; TRBD1 matches at 9 bases. CDR3 length: 15 residues. Trimming took 8 bases from V and 2 from J; bases not matched to a gene: 7. Germline V gives CDR1 KGHSH, CDR2 LQKENI. The CDR3 loop reads CASDRQGGTGNTIYF. The CDR3 DNA reads TGTGCCAGCGATCGACAGGGGGGGACTGGAAACACCATATATTTT.

V gene TRBV29-1 combines with J gene TRBJ2-3; D call uncertain. Germline V lookup: CDR1 SQVTM, CDR2 ANQGSEA. Between the trimmed V and J ends, which lost 6 bases and 2 bases, there was a span of 3 bases. The CDR3 sequence is 10 residues long. CDR3 sequence reads: CSVHTDTQYF. CDR3 DNA: TGCAGCGTACACACAGATACGCAGTATTTT.

The chain is built from TRBV19 and TRBJ1-3, with a tentative D call TRBD1 (6 bases). Trimming removed 5 bases from V and 1 base from J, with 12 bases in between. The V gene's germline CDR1 is LNHDA and CDR2 SQIVND (reference sequence). The CDR3 extends over 15 amino acids. The CDR3, as DNA: TGTGCCAGTAGTCCCGACAGGACATCTGGAAACACCATATATTTT. This sequence encodes CASSPDRTSGNTIYF.

The rearrangement links TRBV10-3 to TRBJ1-4; maybe TRBD1 (6 bases). The ends were cut back, 0 bases at V and 7 bases at J, with 12 bases in the middle. This CDR3 comprises 15 residues. CDR1 is ENHRY and CDR2 is SYGVKD in the germline V gene. The CDR3 DNA reads TGTGCCATCAGTGAGTCGGGGGGGCAGAGTGAAAAACTGTTTTTT. Translating it yields CAISESGGQSEKLFF.

V and J are TRBV27 and TRBJ1-2; D is perhaps TRBD1 (5 bases). Per germline, CDR1 MNHEY and CDR2 SMNVEV (reference sequence). V was pared by 1 base and J by 2 bases, with 14 bases between. The CDR3 sequence is 16 residues long. The CDR3 sequence: CASSLLVRGENYGYTF. The CDR3 DNA reads as TGTGCCAGCAGTTTATTAGTTCGGGGGGAGAACTATGGCTACACCTTC.

The V and J genes are TRBV9 and TRBJ2-1, with 10 nucleotides matching TRBD2. The V and J ends lost 0 bases and 4 bases, in that order; junction bases with no gene match: 1. Per germline, CDR1 SGDLS and CDR2 YYNGEE. There are 15 residues in the CDR3. The CDR3 bases are TGTGCCAGCAGCGTAGATAGCGGGGGGTACAATGAGCAGTTCTTC. Translation gives CASSVDSGGYNEQFF.

This rearrangement joins TRBV9 to TRBJ2-2; 8 nucleotides match TRBD2. The CDR3 covers 16 residues. Germline CDR1 and CDR2: SGDLS and YYNGEE. V lost 4 bases to trimming and J lost 6 bases; unmatched junction nucleotides: 11. CDR3 sequence (DNA): TGTGCCAGCAGCTTCGGACTAGCCGCGGGGGCCGGGGAGCTGTTTTTT. Translating gives CASSFGLAAGAGELFF. The complete variable domain, with remaining parts taken from reference TRBV9 and TRBJ2-2, reads DSGVTQTPKHLITATGQRVTLRCSPRSGDLSVYWYQQSLDQGLQFLIQYYNGEERAKGNILERFSAQQFPDLHSELNLSSLELGDSALYFCASSFGLAAGAGELFFGEGSRLTVL.

The gene calls are TRBV9 and TRBJ2-1; tentatively, D is TRBD1 (5 bases). With 7 bases removed from V and 6 bases from J, the gap between germline ends came to 14 bases. CDR1 SGDLS and CDR2 YYNGEE come from the germline V gene. The CDR3 covers 13 residues. CDR3 in DNA: TGTGCCAGCTGCAGGGATCCCTCCAATGAGCAGTTCTTC. Amino acids: CASCRDPSNEQFF. Full variable domain (rest looked up from reference TRBV9 and TRBJ2-1): DSGVTQTPKHLITATGQRVTLRCSPRSGDLSVYWYQQSLDQGLQFLIQYYNGEERAKGNILERFSAQQFPDLHSELNLSSLELGDSALYFCASCRDPSNEQFFGPGTRLTVL.

The gene calls are TRBV7-3 and TRBJ2-2; possibly TRBD2 for D (5 bases). This CDR3 region has 14 residues. V was cut by 5 bases and J by 8 bases, with 15 bases left in between. CDR1 SGHTA and CDR2 FQGTGA come from the germline V gene. CDR3 nucleotides: TGTGCCAGCAGCCTGACGACTAATCCAGGGGAGCTGTTTTTT. Translated: CASSLTTNPGELFF.

The chain recombines TRBV7-9 with TRBJ1-1; 8 bases line up with TRBD1. CDR3 size: 15 residues. V lost 0 bases and J lost 3; bases outside the gene matches: 3. CDR1 and CDR2 from the germline V gene are SEHNR and FQNEAQ (reference sequence). The CDR3 sequence is CASSLAQGADTEAFF. In DNA, the CDR3 is TGTGCCAGCAGCTTAGCTCAGGGGGCGGACACTGAAGCTTTCTTT.

The rearrangement uses TRBV4-1 and TRBJ1-2; D not resolved. V gave up 6 bases and J gave up 4 bases, with 18 bases separating them. CDR3 length: 15 residues. In germline, CDR1 is MGHRA, CDR2 YSYEKL. The CDR3 DNA follows: TGCGCCAGCAGGACCAATGAAGCGGTTAGCTATGGCTACACCTTC. Translating gives CASRTNEAVSYGYTF.

The V gene is TRBV18, the J gene TRBJ2-7; 9 bases map to TRBD1. The V and J ends lost 2 bases and 6 bases, in that order; junction bases with no gene match: 5. Per germline, CDR1 KGHSH and CDR2 LQKENI. This CDR3 is 14 amino acids long. CDR3: CASSPTGGLGEQYF. The CDR3 DNA is TGTGCCAGCTCACCAACAGGGGGCTTAGGCGAGCAGTACTTC.

In this sample, this clone turned up a few times. CDR3 nucleotides: TGCGCCAGCAGCCAAGTGACTAGCGGGGTTAACAATGAGCAGTTCTTC. Residues: CASSQVTSGVNNEQFF. The chain employs TRBV4-1 and TRBJ2-1, with 11 bases matching TRBD2. V trimming: 1 base; J trimming: 5 bases; junction bases outside the gene matches: 4. The CDR3 spans 16 residues. The germline gives CDR1 MGHRA, CDR2 YSYEKL.

The chain links TRBV11-3 to TRBJ1-2; D ambiguous. Germline lookup yields CDR1 SGHNT and CDR2 YENEEA. Trimming took 3 bases from V and 1 from J, leaving 21 bases between them. The CDR3 runs to 18 residues. The chain's CDR3 is CASSFHPLVTLINYGYTF. The CDR3 nucleotides read TGTGCCAGCAGCTTCCACCCCCTCGTCACTTTAATTAACTATGGCTACACCTTC.